Shown below are 18 T cell receptor beta chains from a single sample sequenced in a study of blood T cell repertoires in COVID-19. Clones were sequenced by immunoSEQ multiplex PCR, and TCRdb holds only the in-frame ones, with some missing. This sample carries approximately 64,000 clones, 88% of them seen once, and the ten largest clones take about 43%. The specimen sequenced was peripheral blood. The source of these receptors is an older woman with COVID-19, enrolled during active disease.

V usage is TRBV6-1 and J usage is TRBJ2-7; perhaps TRBD1 as D (5 bases). This CDR3 region has 15 residues. Trimming left V 2 bases short and J 5 bases short, with 16 bases between. CDR1 is MNHNS and CDR2 is SASEGT in the germline V gene. This chain's CDR3 is CASSEPFLRDHEQYF. The CDR3 DNA sequence: TGTGCCAGCAGTGAACCGTTTCTCAGGGATCACGAGCAGTACTTC.

The chain carries TRBV3-1 (or the pseudogene TRBV3-2) and TRBJ1-6, with a possible D match to TRBD1 (6 bases). V shed 5 bases and J shed 10 bases, with 12 bases lying between them. The CDR3 totals 13 residues. Germline loops: CDR1 LGHDT, CDR2 YNNKEL (reference sequence). Here the CDR3 reads CASSSRGRSPLHF. The CDR3 region has the DNA TGTGCCAGCAGCTCCAGGGGTCGCTCACCCCTCCACTTT.

V is TRBV3-1 (or the pseudogene TRBV3-2) and J is TRBJ2-1, with TRBD2 identical over 8 bases. The CDR3 extends over 15 amino acids. V lost 4 bases, J lost 1 base, and 3 bases stayed unmatched. Germline V gives CDR1 LGHDT, CDR2 YNNKEL (reference sequence). In DNA, the CDR3 is TGTGCCAGCAGCCTCGGGGGGGAGTCCTACAATGAGCAGTTCTTC. Amino acids: CASSLGGESYNEQFF.

This clone was found once. The gene calls are TRBV18 and TRBJ1-1; no reliable D call. The CDR3 extends over 17 amino acids. Germline V gene data show CDR1 as KGHSH and CDR2 as LQKENI. Trimming stripped 3 bases from V and 2 bases from J, with 19 bases between. CDR3 nucleotide sequence: TGTGCCAGCTCACCCCCTAGAAGAGGTGGAATTAACACTGAAGCTTTCTTT. Its protein product is CASSPPRRGGINTEAFF.

This clone was detected once. V and J are TRBV4-2 and TRBJ1-1; TRBD1 agrees at 7 bases. The CDR3 covers 16 residues. J was trimmed by 3 bases and V by 7 bases; bases with no gene match: 14. Germline V gives CDR1 LGHNA, CDR2 YNFKEQ. The CDR3 region is CASTSGGNDLYTEAFF. The CDR3, as DNA: TGTGCCAGCACCTCAGGGGGAAACGACCTTTACACTGAAGCTTTCTTT.

The gene calls are TRBV28 and TRBJ2-3; 10 nucleotides match TRBD2. Trimming took 5 bases from V and 3 from J; bases not matched to a gene: 8. This CDR3 has 16 amino acids. Germline CDR1 reads MDHEN; CDR2 reads SYDVKM. The CDR3 protein is CASSAASGSRTDTQYF. CDR3 nucleotides: TGTGCCAGCAGTGCCGCTAGCGGGAGTCGTACAGATACGCAGTATTTT.

This chain uses TRBV27 with TRBJ2-3; possibly TRBD1 for D (6 bases). The V end lost 5 bases, the J end lost 1 base, and 10 bases lay between the germline ends. Germline V lookup: CDR1 MNHEY, CDR2 SMNVEV (reference sequence). The CDR3 covers 14 residues. CDR3 region: CASSPRTGTDTQYF. CDR3 bases: TGTGCCAGCAGTCCCCGGACAGGCACAGATACGCAGTATTTT.

The V and J genes are TRBV2 and TRBJ2-3; TRBD2 agrees at 14 bases. Trimming cost V 3 bases and J 0 bases; bases outside gene matches: 5. The germline gives CDR1 SNHLY, CDR2 FYNNEI. This CDR3 has 18 amino acids. CDR3 nucleotides: TGTGCCAGCAGTGACGGGACTAGCGGGGGTACTAGCACAGATACGCAGTATTTT. Encoded protein: CASSDGTSGGTSTDTQYF.

The V and J genes are TRBV2 and TRBJ2-1; a weak D match, TRBD1 (6 bases). CDR1 is SNHLY, CDR2 FYNNEI, per germline. V lost 6 bases and J 5 bases, leaving 17 bases between the germline ends. The CDR3 is 15 residues long. CDR3 nucleotides: TGTGCCAGCAGCAAACAGGGCATGGGGCACAATGAGCAGTTCTTC. It is translated as CASSKQGMGHNEQFF.

The genes are TRBV28 and TRBJ2-7, with 8 nucleotides matching TRBD2. Germline CDR1 is MDHEN and CDR2 is SYDVKM. The CDR3 runs 16 residues. With V trimmed by 6 bases and J by 0 bases, 10 bases remained unmatched. The DNA of the CDR3 is TGTGCCAGCAGGACCCTAGCGGGCGTGAGCTCCTACGAGCAGTACTTC. It translates to CASRTLAGVSSYEQYF.

V and J are TRBV27 and TRBJ2-1; weak D call: TRBD1 (6 bases). Trimming took off 6 bases at V and 2 bases at J, with 14 bases between the two ends. The CDR3 length is 15 residues. Germline loops: CDR1 MNHEY, CDR2 SMNVEV (reference sequence). The CDR3 loop is CASSTDRSPYNEQFF. The CDR3 DNA reads as TGTGCCAGCAGCACCGACAGGTCCCCCTACAATGAGCAGTTCTTC.

This chain joins TRBV14 and TRBJ1-1, with TRBD1 identical over 10 bases. CDR3 length: 16 amino acids. Germline CDR1 is SGHDN and CDR2 is FVKESK. Losses at the gene ends were 4 bases for V and 4 bases for J; bases not matched to a gene: 9. The CDR3 here is CASSPRDRGGGTEAFF. The CDR3 DNA reads as TGTGCCAGCAGCCCTCGGGACAGGGGAGGCGGCACTGAAGCTTTCTTT.

J is TRBJ2-1 and V is TRBV6-5; D might be TRBD1 (6 bases). The germline gives CDR1 MNHEY, CDR2 SVGAGI. This CDR3 has 13 amino acids. Trimming left V 6 bases short and J 5 bases short, with 11 bases between. CDR3: CASSPRGHNEQFF. The CDR3, as DNA: TGTGCCAGCAGCCCCAGGGGCCACAATGAGCAGTTCTTC.

The V gene is TRBV19, the J gene TRBJ1-2; 9 nucleotides match TRBD1. The CDR3 extends over 14 amino acids. Germline V gene data show CDR1 as LNHDA and CDR2 as SQIVND (reference sequence). Losses at the gene ends were 9 bases for V and 8 bases for J; bases not matched to a gene: 13. CDR3 loop: CASQATGGVLGYTF. The CDR3 nucleotides read TGTGCCAGCCAAGCGACAGGGGGGGTTTTAGGCTACACCTTC.

The rearrangement uses TRBV4-3 and TRBJ1-4; D ambiguous. The CDR3 is 16 amino acids. V was pared by 0 bases and J by 0 bases, with 8 bases between. Germline assignment: CDR1 LGHNA and CDR2 YSLEER. CDR3 DNA sequence: TGCGCCAGCAGCCAAGATGGCCAGGCAACTAATGAAAAACTGTTTTTT. This gives the protein CASSQDGQATNEKLFF.

The genes are TRBV5-4 and TRBJ2-3; TRBD2 matches at 13 bases. J lost 5 bases, V lost 5 bases, and 8 bases had no gene match. Germline CDR1 SGHNT, CDR2 YYREEE (reference sequence). The CDR3 runs 16 residues. The CDR3 reads CASRITSGRAQDTQYF. Here the CDR3 DNA reads TGTGCCAGCAGGATTACTAGCGGGAGGGCCCAAGATACGCAGTATTTT. The whole variable domain, remainder taken from reference TRBV5-4 and TRBJ2-3, is ETGVTQSPTHLIKTRGQQVTLRCSSQSGHNTVSWYQQALGQGPQFIFQYYREEENGRGNFPPRFSGLQFPNYSSELNVNALELDDSALYLCASRITSGRAQDTQYFGPGTRLTVL.

The chain joins TRBV6-5 to TRBJ1-3, with D unclear. V lost 0 bases to trimming and J lost 0 bases, with 6 bases between them. Per the germline V gene, CDR1 is MNHEY and CDR2 is SVGAGI. The CDR3 extends over 15 amino acids. CDR3 DNA: TGTGCCAGCAGTTACTCGTCAGTCTCTGGAAACACCATATATTTT. The encoded protein is CASSYSSVSGNTIYF.

This rearrangement joins TRBV19 to TRBJ1-5, with no clear D. The CDR3 sequence is 16 residues long. V lost 3 bases, J lost 7 bases, and 19 bases lay in between. In germline, CDR1 is LNHDA, CDR2 SQIVND (reference sequence). In DNA form, the CDR3 reads TGTGCCAGTAGTATCCCCCAGCGTCTAGGCCTGCAGCCCCAGCATTTT. Protein sequence: CASSIPQRLGLQPQHF.